These 27 T cell receptor beta chains were all obtained from the same sample, sequenced in a study of T cell responses to AZD1222 COVID-19 vaccine. Assay: immunoSEQ multiplex PCR; the TCRdb copy retains only in-frame clones and omits some. Here the sample spans 150,000 or so clones, approximately 90% being singletons. Source: peripheral blood, taken 28 days after the second AZD1222 dose. These receptors were collected from an adult who received the AZD1222 COVID-19 vaccine.

This chain connects TRBV2 to TRBJ1-5; D may be TRBD1 (6 bases). V lost 3 bases and J lost 0, with 18 bases in between. This CDR3 spans 18 amino acids. Germline CDR1 reads SNHLY; CDR2 reads FYNNEI. This chain's CDR3 is CASSDRDTEVYSNQPQHF. DNA for the CDR3: TGTGCCAGCAGTGACCGGGACACGGAGGTCTATAGCAATCAGCCCCAGCATTTT. Filled out from reference TRBV2 and TRBJ1-5, the complete variable domain reads EPEVTQTPSHQVTQMGQEVILRCVPISNHLYFYWYRQILGQKVEFLVSFYNNEISEKSEIFDDQFSVERPDGSNFTLKIRSTKLEDSAMYFCASSDRDTEVYSNQPQHFGDGTRLSIL.

This chain connects TRBV14 to TRBJ1-2, with a possible D match to TRBD1 (5 bases). Between the trimmed V and J ends, which lost 5 bases and 7 bases, there was a span of 14 bases. Germline values: CDR1 SGHDN, CDR2 FVKESK. The CDR3 is 13 amino acids. The CDR3 reads CASSADSSIGYTF. For the CDR3, the DNA is TGTGCCAGCAGCGCCGACAGCTCGATTGGCTACACCTTC.

This clone has a handful of counts. This chain uses TRBV2 with TRBJ2-7; 8 bases agree with TRBD1. The germline gives CDR1 SNHLY, CDR2 FYNNEI. This CDR3 region has 13 residues. The ends lost 3 bases at V and 9 bases at J; junction bases unmatched: 7. CDR3 in amino acids: CASSDWTGMPQYF. In nucleotides, the CDR3 is TGTGCCAGCAGTGACTGGACAGGGATGCCGCAGTACTTC.

The chain employs TRBV9 and TRBJ1-2; 7 positions agree with TRBD1. Germline V gene sequence: CDR1 SGDLS, CDR2 YYNGEE. The CDR3 is 17 residues long. V trimming: 0 bases; J trimming: 0 bases; junction bases outside the gene matches: 8. As DNA, the CDR3 is TGTGCCAGCAGCGTAGGGCCATCCGGGACAGCTAACTATGGCTACACCTTC. This codes for CASSVGPSGTANYGYTF.

The rearrangement links TRBV3-1 (or the pseudogene TRBV3-2) to TRBJ2-5; 8 bases map to TRBD2. This CDR3 contains 14 residues. Germline V lookup: CDR1 LGHDT, CDR2 YNNKEL (reference sequence). Trimming removed 3 bases from V and 5 bases from J; junction bases left unmatched: 5. CDR3 nucleotides: TGTGCCAGCAGCCACATAGCGGGGTTGGAGACCCAGTACTTC. Translated, it gives CASSHIAGLETQYF.

The chain couples TRBV5-6 to TRBJ2-2, with 8 bases identical to TRBD2. CDR1 SGHDT and CDR2 YYEEEE come from the germline V gene. The J segment lost 3 bases and the V segment lost 2 bases, leaving 6 bases of the junction unmatched. The CDR3 totals 16 residues. The CDR3 loop is CASSLGRGAYTGELFF. The CDR3 DNA sequence: TGTGCCAGCAGCTTAGGGCGGGGGGCCTACACCGGGGAGCTGTTTTTT.

The chain uses TRBV27 and TRBJ2-1; D perhaps matches TRBD1 (6 bases). The CDR3 is 15 residues long. V was cut by 6 bases and J by 3 bases, with 15 bases left in between. Germline assignment: CDR1 MNHEY and CDR2 SMNVEV (reference sequence). CDR3 protein: CASRPGALNYNEQFF. The CDR3 DNA reads as TGTGCCAGCAGGCCAGGGGCGCTTAACTACAATGAGCAGTTCTTC.

V and J are TRBV5-4 and TRBJ2-7; tentative D call: TRBD1 (6 bases). The germline V gene has CDR1 SGHNT and CDR2 YYREEE (reference sequence). The CDR3 totals 15 residues. The V end was cut by 4 bases, the J end by 2 bases, with 16 bases between. The chain's CDR3 is CASSPGQRLTYEQYF. The CDR3 DNA follows: TGTGCCAGCAGCCCGGGACAACGGTTGACCTACGAGCAGTACTTC.

J is TRBJ1-3 and V is TRBV2; no clear D gene. CDR1 and CDR2 from the germline V gene are SNHLY and FYNNEI. The V gene lost 0 bases and the J gene lost 6 bases, with 15 bases spanning the gap. This CDR3 contains 16 residues. The CDR3 here is CASSEAEAPQPNTIYF. The DNA for the CDR3 is TGTGCCAGCAGTGAAGCAGAGGCCCCACAGCCAAACACCATATATTTT. The whole variable domain, remainder taken from reference TRBV2 and TRBJ1-3, is EPEVTQTPSHQVTQMGQEVILRCVPISNHLYFYWYRQILGQKVEFLVSFYNNEISEKSEIFDDQFSVERPDGSNFTLKIRSTKLEDSAMYFCASSEAEAPQPNTIYFGEGSWLTVV.

The V gene is TRBV30, the J gene TRBJ1-4; D may be TRBD1 (6 bases). The germline V gene encodes CDR1 GTSNPN and CDR2 SVGIG (reference sequence). CDR3 size: 16 residues. V was pared by 2 bases and J by 0 bases, with 13 bases between. CDR3 sequence (DNA): TGTGCCTGGAGTCCCCGGGGGCAAGCAACTAATGAAAAACTGTTTTTT. It translates to CAWSPRGQATNEKLFF.

This chain uses TRBV2 with TRBJ2-1, with 8 bases matching TRBD2. Germline lookup yields CDR1 SNHLY and CDR2 FYNNEI. V gave up 0 bases and J gave up 9 bases; unmatched junction bases: 7. The CDR3 runs 15 residues. Here the CDR3 DNA reads TGTGCCAGCAGTGAAGCGCACCGACTAGCGTCTGAGCAGTTCTTC. The encoded protein is CASSEAHRLASEQFF.

This clone has a single count. This CDR3 reads CASSENGQDFYGYTF. The DNA of the CDR3 is TGTGCCAGCAGTGAAAACGGACAGGATTTCTATGGCTACACCTTC. This chain uses TRBV6-1 with TRBJ1-2; 7 bases are a match to TRBD1. Germline trimming cut 2 bases from V and 4 bases from J; bases unmatched to any gene: 7. Germline CDR1 reads MNHNS; CDR2 reads SASEGT. The CDR3 is 15 residues long.

V is TRBV4-1 and J is TRBJ1-2; 7 bases line up with TRBD1. Per the germline V gene, CDR1 is MGHRA and CDR2 is YSYEKL. The CDR3 runs to 15 residues. The junction had 8 bases not matched to a gene; V was cut back by 3 bases and J by 4 bases. The CDR3 DNA follows: TGCGCCAGCAGCCAGACTACGGGACAGACCTATGGCTACACCTTC. Protein product: CASSQTTGQTYGYTF.

The CDR3 bases are TGTGCCTGGAGTGTGGCCACCAGGAGCACTGAAGCTTTCTTT. Its protein product is CAWSVATRSTEAFF. The chain joins TRBV30 to TRBJ1-1, with D uncertain. The germline V gene encodes CDR1 GTSNPN and CDR2 SVGIG (reference sequence). Trimming shortened V by 0 bases and J by 4 bases, and 12 bases separated the two germline ends. This CDR3 has 14 residues. The entire variable domain, with the rest obtained from reference TRBV30 and TRBJ1-1, is as follows: SQTIHQWPATLVQPVGSPLSLECTVEGTSNPNLYWYRQAAGRGLQLLFYSVGIGQISSEVPQNLSASRPQDRQFILSSKKLLLSDSGFYLCAWSVATRSTEAFFGQGTRLTVV.

The chain carries TRBV5-6 and TRBJ1-2; 7 bases map to TRBD1. Per germline, CDR1 SGHDT and CDR2 YYEEEE. Germline trimming cut 0 bases from V and 3 bases from J; bases unmatched to any gene: 8. The CDR3 extends over 16 amino acids. DNA of the CDR3: TGTGCCAGCAGCTTGGGGCCAGGGGGTTTGGACTATGGCTACACCTTC. Translation: CASSLGPGGLDYGYTF.

V is TRBV5-8 and J is TRBJ2-3, with 11 bases that match TRBD1. With 5 bases clipped from V and 4 bases from J, the junction kept 9 bases outside the gene matches. Germline assignment: CDR1 SGHTS and CDR2 YDEGEE. This CDR3 region has 16 residues. The CDR3, as DNA: TGTGCCAGCAGACGACCGGGACAGGGGGTTTCAGATACGCAGTATTTT. Protein: CASRRPGQGVSDTQYF.

This clone was counted once. This sequence joins TRBV3-1 (or the pseudogene TRBV3-2) and TRBJ2-1, with 8 bases lining up with TRBD1. With 0 bases clipped from V and 2 bases from J, the junction kept 6 bases outside the gene matches. The CDR3 is 17 amino acids. The germline CDR1 and CDR2 sequences are LGHDT and YNNKEL (reference sequence). The CDR3 bases are TGTGCCAGCAGCCAAGACTCCAGGGGGCTAGCCTACAATGAGCAGTTCTTC. This translates into CASSQDSRGLAYNEQFF.

The rearrangement joins TRBV10-3 to TRBJ2-1; no definite D call. The CDR3 sequence is 14 residues long. Germline lookup yields CDR1 ENHRY and CDR2 SYGVKD. V lost 0 bases, J lost 8 bases, and 11 bases lay in between. The CDR3 reads CAISESRARDEQFF. CDR3 in DNA: TGTGCCATCAGTGAGTCCAGAGCTAGGGATGAGCAGTTCTTC.

The V and J genes are TRBV7-2 and TRBJ2-3; 7 bases map to TRBD2. Trimming took 3 bases from V and 1 from J; bases not matched to a gene: 1. Per germline, CDR1 SGHTA and CDR2 FQGNSA. This CDR3 is 14 amino acids long. CDR3 region: CASSFGGGTDTQYF. CDR3 in DNA: TGTGCCAGCAGCTTTGGGGGGGGCACAGATACGCAGTATTTT.

The genes are TRBV18 and TRBJ1-1, with D possibly matching TRBD1 (6 bases). This CDR3 region has 12 residues. V was pared by 4 bases and J by 5 bases, with 8 bases between. The V gene's germline CDR1 is KGHSH and CDR2 LQKENI. This CDR3 is CASSQGGTEAFF. For the CDR3, the DNA is TGTGCCAGCTCACAGGGGGGGACTGAAGCTTTCTTT.

This clone was seen only once. The genes are TRBV9 and TRBJ2-1; 14 bases are a match to TRBD2. Trimming at V came to 3 bases and at J to 1 base, leaving 6 bases not matched to a gene. There are 18 residues in the CDR3. CDR1 is SGDLS and CDR2 is YYNGEE in the germline V gene. This CDR3 reads CASSAQTSGGASYNEQFF. CDR3 DNA: TGTGCCAGCAGCGCCCAGACTAGCGGGGGGGCGTCCTACAATGAGCAGTTCTTC.

The chain links TRBV30 to TRBJ2-5, with TRBD2 as a possible D gene (7 bases). The CDR3 length is 14 residues. CDR1 and CDR2 (germline): GTSNPN, SVGIG (reference sequence). V lost 5 bases and J 3 bases, leaving 16 bases between the germline ends. Here the CDR3 DNA reads TGTGCCTGGGCTAGGGGGGGTTGGGAAGAGACCCAGTACTTC. Amino acid sequence: CAWARGGWEETQYF. The variable domain in full, with the rest retrieved from reference TRBV30 and TRBJ2-5, is SQTIHQWPATLVQPVGSPLSLECTVEGTSNPNLYWYRQAAGRGLQLLFYSVGIGQISSEVPQNLSASRPQDRQFILSSKKLLLSDSGFYLCAWARGGWEETQYFGPGTRLLVL.

V usage is TRBV11-2 and J usage is TRBJ2-2; D uncertain. The germline CDR1 and CDR2 sequences are SGHAT and FQNNGV. Trimming cost V 4 bases and J 3 bases, with 3 bases left between them. The CDR3 has 12 residues. CDR3 sequence: CASSYYTGELFF. The CDR3 region has the DNA TGTGCCAGCAGCTATTACACCGGGGAGCTGTTTTTT.

This chain uses TRBV10-3 with TRBJ2-5, with 8 bases matching TRBD1. Germline V gives CDR1 ENHRY, CDR2 SYGVKD. The CDR3 extends over 14 amino acids. The junction had 5 bases not matched to a gene; V was cut back by 6 bases and J by 2 bases. The CDR3 coding sequence is TGTGCCATCAGCCCTGGACAGGGTCAAGAGACCCAGTACTTC. Translation: CAISPGQGQETQYF.

This sequence joins TRBV14 and TRBJ2-4, with 9 positions matching TRBD1. Germline V gene lookup returns CDR1 SGHDN and CDR2 FVKESK. The CDR3 is 16 residues long. V dropped 4 bases and J dropped 0; count of bases not matched to a gene: 4. The CDR3 sequence: CASSPGQGLAKNIQYF. Here the CDR3 DNA reads TGTGCCAGCAGCCCCGGACAGGGGTTAGCCAAAAACATTCAGTACTTC.

This clone was seen just once. J is TRBJ2-2 and V is TRBV11-2; 7 nucleotides align to TRBD1. The CDR3 length is 16 residues. J was trimmed by 1 base and V by 2 bases; bases with no gene match: 4. The germline CDR1 and CDR2 sequences are SGHAT and FQNNGV. The CDR3 DNA reads as TGTGCCAGCAGCTTAAGGGGACAGTTGAACACCGGGGAGCTGTTTTTT. It codes for CASSLRGQLNTGELFF.

J is TRBJ1-1 and V is TRBV5-1; possibly TRBD1 for D (6 bases). The CDR3 covers 14 residues. The germline CDR1 and CDR2 sequences are SGHRS and YFSETQ. The V and J ends lost 3 bases and 4 bases respectively, with 13 bases between them. The DNA of the CDR3 is TGCGCCAGCAGCTATCGGCAGGGGAGCACTGAAGCTTTCTTT. Translated: CASSYRQGSTEAFF.